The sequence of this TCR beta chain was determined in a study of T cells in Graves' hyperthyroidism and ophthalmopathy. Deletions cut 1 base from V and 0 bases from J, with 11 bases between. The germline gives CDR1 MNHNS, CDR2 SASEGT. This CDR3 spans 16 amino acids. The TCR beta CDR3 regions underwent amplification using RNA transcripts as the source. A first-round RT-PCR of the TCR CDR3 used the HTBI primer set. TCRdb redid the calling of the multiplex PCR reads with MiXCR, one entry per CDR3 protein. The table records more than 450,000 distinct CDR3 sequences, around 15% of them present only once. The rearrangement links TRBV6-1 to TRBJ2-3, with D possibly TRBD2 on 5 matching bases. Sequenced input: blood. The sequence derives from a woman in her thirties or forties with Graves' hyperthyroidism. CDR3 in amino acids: CASSEGEGWSTDTQYF. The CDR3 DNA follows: TGTGCCAGCAGTGAAGGAGAGGGTTGGAGCACAGATACGCAGTATTTT.